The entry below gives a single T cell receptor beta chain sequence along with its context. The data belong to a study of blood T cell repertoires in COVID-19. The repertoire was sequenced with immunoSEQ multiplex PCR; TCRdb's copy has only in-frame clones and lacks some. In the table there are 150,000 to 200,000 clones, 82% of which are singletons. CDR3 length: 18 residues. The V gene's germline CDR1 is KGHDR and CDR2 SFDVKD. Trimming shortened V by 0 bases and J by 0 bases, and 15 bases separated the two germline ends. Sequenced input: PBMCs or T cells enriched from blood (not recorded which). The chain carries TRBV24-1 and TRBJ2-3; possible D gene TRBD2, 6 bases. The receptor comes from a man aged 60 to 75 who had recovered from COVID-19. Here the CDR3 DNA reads TGTGCCACCAGTGATTTGACGGGCGGGGAGACTAGCACAGATACGCAGTATTTT. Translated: CATSDLTGGETSTDTQYF.